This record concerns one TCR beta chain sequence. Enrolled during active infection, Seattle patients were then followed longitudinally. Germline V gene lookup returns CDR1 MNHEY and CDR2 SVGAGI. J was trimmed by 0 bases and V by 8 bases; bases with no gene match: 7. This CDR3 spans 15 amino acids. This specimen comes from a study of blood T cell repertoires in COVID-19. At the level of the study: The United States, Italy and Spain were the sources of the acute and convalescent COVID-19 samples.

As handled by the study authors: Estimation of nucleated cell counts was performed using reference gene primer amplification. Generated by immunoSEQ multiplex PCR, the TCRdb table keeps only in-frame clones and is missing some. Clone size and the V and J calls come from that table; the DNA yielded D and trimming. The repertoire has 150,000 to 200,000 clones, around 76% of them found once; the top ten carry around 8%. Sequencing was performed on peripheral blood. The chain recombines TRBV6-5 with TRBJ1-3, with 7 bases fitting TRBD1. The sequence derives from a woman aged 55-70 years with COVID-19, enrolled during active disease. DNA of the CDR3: TGTGCCAGCGGGGGACAGTCCTTCTCTGGAAACACCATATATTTT. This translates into CASGGQSFSGNTIYF.